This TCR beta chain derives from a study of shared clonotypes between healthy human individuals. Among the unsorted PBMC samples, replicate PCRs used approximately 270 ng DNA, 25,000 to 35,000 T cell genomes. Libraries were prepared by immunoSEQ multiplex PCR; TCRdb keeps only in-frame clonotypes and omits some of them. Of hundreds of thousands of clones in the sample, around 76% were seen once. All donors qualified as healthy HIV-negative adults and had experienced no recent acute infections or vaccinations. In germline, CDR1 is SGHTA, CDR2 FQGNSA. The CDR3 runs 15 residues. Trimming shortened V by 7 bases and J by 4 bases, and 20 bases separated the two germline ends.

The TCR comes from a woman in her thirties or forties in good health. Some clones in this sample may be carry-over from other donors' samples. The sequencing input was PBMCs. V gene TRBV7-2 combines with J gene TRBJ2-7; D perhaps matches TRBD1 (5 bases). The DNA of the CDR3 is TGTGCCAGCAACCTAGGTCTAAGCAGGGTTTACGAGCAGTACTTC. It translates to CASNLGLSRVYEQYF. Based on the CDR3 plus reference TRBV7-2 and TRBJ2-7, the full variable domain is GAGVSQSPSNKVTEKGKDVELRCDPISGHTALYWYRQSLGQGLEFLIYFQGNSAPDKSGLPSDRFSAERTGGSVSTLTIQRTQQEDSAVYLCASNLGLSRVYEQYFGPGTRLTVT.